Included here is one T cell receptor (beta chain) sequence, with context. Its binding antigen is unknown. Base qualities are not provided; no much larger clone lies one nucleotide away. This record comes from a study of CD8 T cells in Susac syndrome (dated by TCRdb to about 2019). About the study as a whole: Whether CD8+ T cell activation and differentiation in Susac syndrome was antigen driven was tested using repertoire sequencing. Points the paper makes about the study in general: The TCR sequencing and HLA analysis was acknowledged to have included a relatively small number of individuals.

RNA was extracted using the RNeasy kit, and roughly 0.5 to 1 microgram was reverse transcribed with random hexamers. The immunoSEQ multiplex PCR assay, which covers 54 Vbeta and 13 Jbeta segments, was used to amplify TCR beta CDR3 regions. PCR amplification bias was corrected by using a synthetic template baseline for primer optimization and computational correction. The authors' pipeline ran thus. Reads were assigned to V, D and J genes according to IMGT and analyzed in immunoSEQ Analyzer, with only productive sequences retained. To calculate clonality, Shannon entropy was normalized by log2 of the number of productive unique sequences and then subtracted from one. For each patient and control, public and private clones were evaluated among the 100 most prevalent clones. Susac-specific clones were defined as absent from healthy and MS cohorts, around 980 published viral clones and other ImmuneACCESS disease sequences. Clones were called with MiXCR by TCRdb after fastp trimmed the public reads at Q25, and only in-frame beta chains were retained. Under each unique CDR3 protein, matching rows form one entry showing the most common genes and DNA. The V and J calls shown here were made by TCRdb, not taken from the authors' results. Recorded for this sample are roughly 130,000 distinct CDR3 sequences; about 96% of them occurred a single time. Of the sample, around 0.12% falls within the top ten clones.

High-throughput TCR beta sequencing profiled peripheral blood CD8+ and CD4+ T cells from healthy donors, Susac syndrome patients and multiple sclerosis patients. Healthy donors were included as age- and sex-matched controls. Bulk CD8+ and CD4+ T cells were purified magnetically by negative isolation, whereas CD8+ TEMRA cells were enriched by FACS. Blood was drawn into EDTA tubes, processed within 24 hours, and PBMCs were isolated by density gradient centrifugation. PBMCs intended for TCR sequencing were cryopreserved in liquid nitrogen and were subsequently thawed in a 37 degrees C water bath. The sorted or isolated CD4+, CD8+ and CD8+ TEMRA cells reached a purity of at least 90%. Spanning cysteine to phenylalanine, the CDR3 consists of 17 amino acids. The retained sequence is limited to the CDR3, 51 bases, with the frame set at the first base. V and J lose 4 bases and 0 bases, and a span of 19 bases separates them. The germline V gene encodes CDR1 SQVTM and CDR2 ANQGSEA.

The rearrangement joined TRBV29-1 to TRBJ2-1, with TRBD2 tentatively as D gene (5 bases match). The sequence was obtained from a human donor in good health. Sequencing was carried out using CD4+ T cells from PBMCs. The CDR3 in this case is CSVGVGKRLSSYNEQFF. Here is the DNA: TGCAGCGTTGGCGTTGGGAAGCGGTTAAGCTCCTACAATGAGCAGTTCTTC.